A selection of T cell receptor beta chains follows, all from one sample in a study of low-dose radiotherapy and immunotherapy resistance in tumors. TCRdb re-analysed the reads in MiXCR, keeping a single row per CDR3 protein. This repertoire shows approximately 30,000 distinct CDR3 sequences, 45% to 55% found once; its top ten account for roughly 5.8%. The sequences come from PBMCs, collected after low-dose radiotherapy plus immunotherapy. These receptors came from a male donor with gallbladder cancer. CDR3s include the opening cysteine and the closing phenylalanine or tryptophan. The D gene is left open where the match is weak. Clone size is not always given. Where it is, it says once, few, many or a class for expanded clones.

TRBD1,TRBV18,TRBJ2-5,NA,CASSLQGLETQYF,TGTGCCAGCTCACTACAGGGGCTGGAGACCCAGTACTTC
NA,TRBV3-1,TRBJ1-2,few,CASSPGHTDGYTF,TGTGCCAGCAGCCCCGGACATACCGATGGCTACACCTTC
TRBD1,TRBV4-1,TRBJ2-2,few,CASSRDRPNTGELFF,TGCGCCAGCAGCAGGGACAGGCCGAACACCGGGGAGCTGTTTTTT
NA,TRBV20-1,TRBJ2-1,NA,CSARDRRGSYNEQFF,TGCAGTGCTAGAGATAGGAGGGGCTCCTACAATGAGCAGTTCTTC
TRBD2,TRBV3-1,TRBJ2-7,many,CASSQDFVGLYSYEQYF,TGTGCCAGCAGCCAAGATTTTGTGGGACTATACTCCTACGAGCAGTACTTC
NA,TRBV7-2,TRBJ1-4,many,CASSSQRGEKLFF,TGTGCCAGCAGCTCCCAGAGGGGTGAAAAACTGTTTTTT
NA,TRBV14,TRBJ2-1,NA,CASRSDFPYNEQFF,TGTGCCAGCAGATCGGACTTTCCCTACAATGAGCAGTTCTTC
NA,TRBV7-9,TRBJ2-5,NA,CASSGNPLRIQETQYF,TGTGCCAGCAGCGGGAACCCCCTTCGGATACAAGAGACCCAGTACTTC
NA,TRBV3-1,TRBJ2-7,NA,CASSHRLANSYEQYF,TGTGCCAGCAGCCATCGGCTAGCGAACTCCTACGAGCAGTACTTC
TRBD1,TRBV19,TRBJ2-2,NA,CASWDRGRRSWAGELFF,TGTGCCAGCTGGGACAGGGGGAGGAGGTCGTGGGCCGGGGAGCTGTTTTTT
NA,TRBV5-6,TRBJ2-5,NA,CASSASISETQYF,TGTGCCAGCAGCGCGTCAATTTCGGAGACCCAGTACTTC
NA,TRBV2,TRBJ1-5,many,CASREKDLSNQPQHF,TGTGCCAGCAGGGAGAAGGATTTAAGCAATCAGCCCCAGCATTTT
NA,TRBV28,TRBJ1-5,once,CASSFSVQPQHF,TGTGCCAGCAGTTTCTCGGTACAGCCCCAGCATTTT
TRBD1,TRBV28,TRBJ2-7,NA,CASRQGQGRLSSEQYF,TGTGCCAGCAGGCAGGGACAGGGACGCCTTTCTTCCGAGCAGTACTTC
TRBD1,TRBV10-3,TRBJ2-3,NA,CAIANGQGTDTQYF,TGTGCCATCGCCAACGGACAGGGCACAGATACGCAGTATTTT
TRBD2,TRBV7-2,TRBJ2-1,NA,CASSLVAGVYNEQFF,TGTGCCAGCAGCTTAGTAGCGGGGGTCTACAATGAGCAGTTCTTC
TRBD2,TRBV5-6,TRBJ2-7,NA,CASSYRGLADYEQYF,TGTGCCAGCAGCTACCGGGGACTAGCGGACTACGAGCAGTACTTC
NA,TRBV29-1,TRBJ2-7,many,CSVEIGSSYEQYF,TGCAGCGTTGAAATCGGGAGCTCCTACGAGCAGTACTTC
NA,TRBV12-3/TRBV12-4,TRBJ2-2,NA,CASSFSWGGELFF,TGTGCCAGCAGTTTTTCTTGGGGGGGGGAGCTGTTTTTT
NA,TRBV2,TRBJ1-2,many,CASNEGRNGYTF,TGTGCCAGCAATGAAGGGAGGAATGGCTACACCTTC
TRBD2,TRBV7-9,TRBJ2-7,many,CASSSGMGYEQYF,TGTGCCAGCAGTAGCGGGATGGGGTACGAGCAGTACTTC
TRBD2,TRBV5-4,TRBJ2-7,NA,CASSPTAGESYEQYF,TGTGCCAGCAGCCCGACAGCGGGAGAGAGTTACGAGCAGTACTTC
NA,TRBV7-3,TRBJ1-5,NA,CASSLGDGDGQPQHF,TGTGCCAGCAGCTTAGGGGACGGGGACGGTCAGCCCCAGCATTTT
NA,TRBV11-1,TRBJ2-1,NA,CASSFGGEWGYNEQFF,TGTGCCAGCAGCTTCGGAGGCGAATGGGGCTACAATGAGCAGTTCTTC
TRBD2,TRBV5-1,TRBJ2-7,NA,CASQIAGGYEQYF,TGCGCCAGCCAAATAGCGGGGGGCTACGAGCAGTACTTC
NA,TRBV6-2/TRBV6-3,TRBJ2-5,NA,CASSPRTSGQETLYF,TGTGCCAGCAGTCCACGCACAAGCGGGCAAGAGACCCTGTACTTC
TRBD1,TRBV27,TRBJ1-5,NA,CASSRQQGIGQPQHF,TGTGCCAGCAGCCGACAACAGGGGATTGGGCAGCCCCAGCATTTT
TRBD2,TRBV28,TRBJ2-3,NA,CASSRFARASGGALSTDTQYF,TGTGCCAGCAGTCGCTTTGCCCGGGCTAGCGGGGGGGCATTGAGCACAGATACGCAGTATTTT
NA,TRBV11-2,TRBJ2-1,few,CASSLPGGTYNEQFF,TGTGCCAGCAGCCTCCCCGGGGGCACTTACAATGAGCAGTTCTTC
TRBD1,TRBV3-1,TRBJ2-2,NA,CASSPRQGFPGELFF,TGTGCCAGCAGCCCCCGACAGGGGTTTCCCGGGGAGCTGTTTTTT
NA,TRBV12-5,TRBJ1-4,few,CASGGVSNEKTVFF,NA
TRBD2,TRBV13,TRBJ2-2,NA,CASSVRLAGGNTGELFF,TGTGCCAGCAGCGTGAGACTAGCGGGGGGGAACACCGGGGAGCTGTTTTTT
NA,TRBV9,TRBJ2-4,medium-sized,CASSVGQGGWNIQYF,TGTGCCAGCAGCGTAGGGCAGGGGGGATGGAACATTCAGTACTTC
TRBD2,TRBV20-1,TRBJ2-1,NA,CSAPWTSSSYNEQFF,TGCAGTGCACCCTGGACTAGCAGCTCCTACAATGAGCAGTTCTTC
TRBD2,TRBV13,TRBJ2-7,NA,CASSSPVFLPGASGQGEQYF,TGTGCCAGCAGCTCGCCCGTCTTCCTTCCTGGGGCTAGCGGGCAGGGCGAGCAGTACTTC
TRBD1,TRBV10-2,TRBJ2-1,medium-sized,CASSDPDRAPGDEQFF,TGCGCCAGCAGTGACCCCGACAGGGCCCCCGGAGATGAGCAGTTCTTC